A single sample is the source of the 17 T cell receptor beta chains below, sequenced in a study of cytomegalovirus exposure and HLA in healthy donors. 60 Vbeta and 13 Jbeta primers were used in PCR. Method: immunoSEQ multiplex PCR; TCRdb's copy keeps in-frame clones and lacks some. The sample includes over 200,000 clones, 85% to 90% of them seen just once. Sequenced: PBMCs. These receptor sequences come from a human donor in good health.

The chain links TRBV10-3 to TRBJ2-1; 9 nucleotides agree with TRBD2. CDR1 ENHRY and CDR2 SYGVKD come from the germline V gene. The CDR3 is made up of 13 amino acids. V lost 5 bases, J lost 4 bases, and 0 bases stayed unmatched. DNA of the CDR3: TGTGCCATCAGTAGCGGGAGGTACAATGAGCAGTTCTTC. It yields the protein CAISSGRYNEQFF.

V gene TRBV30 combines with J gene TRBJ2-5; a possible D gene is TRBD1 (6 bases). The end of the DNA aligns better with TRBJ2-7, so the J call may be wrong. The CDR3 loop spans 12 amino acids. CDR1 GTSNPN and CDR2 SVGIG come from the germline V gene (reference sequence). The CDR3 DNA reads TGTGCCTGGAGGGACAGCCCCTACGAGCAGTACTTC. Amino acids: CAWRDSPYEQYF.

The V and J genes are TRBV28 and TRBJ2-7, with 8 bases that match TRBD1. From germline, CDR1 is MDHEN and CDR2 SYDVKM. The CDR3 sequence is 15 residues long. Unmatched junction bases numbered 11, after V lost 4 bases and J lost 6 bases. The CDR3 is CASSSNPGTGREQYF. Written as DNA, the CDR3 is TGTGCCAGCAGTTCCAATCCCGGGACAGGTCGCGAGCAGTACTTC. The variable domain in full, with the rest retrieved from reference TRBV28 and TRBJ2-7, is DVKVTQSSRYLVKRTGEKVFLECVQDMDHENMFWYRQDPGLGLRLIYFSYDVKMKEKGDIPEGYSVSREKKERFSLILESASTNQTSMYLCASSSNPGTGREQYFGPGTRLTVT.

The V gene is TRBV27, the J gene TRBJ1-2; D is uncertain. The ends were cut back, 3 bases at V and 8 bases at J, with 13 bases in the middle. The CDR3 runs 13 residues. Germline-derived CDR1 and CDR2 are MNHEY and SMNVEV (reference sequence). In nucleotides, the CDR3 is TGTGCCAGCAGTTTCACACAGCTTGAAGGCTACACCTTC. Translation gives CASSFTQLEGYTF.

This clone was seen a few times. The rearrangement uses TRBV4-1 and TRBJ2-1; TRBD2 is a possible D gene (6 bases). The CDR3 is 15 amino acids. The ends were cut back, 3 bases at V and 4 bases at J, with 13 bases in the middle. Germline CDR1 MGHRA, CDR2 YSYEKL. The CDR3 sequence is CASSHPGVVYNEQFF. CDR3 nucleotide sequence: TGCGCCAGCAGCCACCCGGGAGTGGTATACAATGAGCAGTTCTTC.

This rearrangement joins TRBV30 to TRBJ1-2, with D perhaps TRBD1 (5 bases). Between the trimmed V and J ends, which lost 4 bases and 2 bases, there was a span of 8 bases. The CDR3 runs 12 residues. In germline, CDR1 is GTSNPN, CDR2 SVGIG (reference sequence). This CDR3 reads CAWTGGNYGYTF. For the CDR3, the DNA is TGTGCCTGGACCGGGGGAAACTATGGCTACACCTTC.

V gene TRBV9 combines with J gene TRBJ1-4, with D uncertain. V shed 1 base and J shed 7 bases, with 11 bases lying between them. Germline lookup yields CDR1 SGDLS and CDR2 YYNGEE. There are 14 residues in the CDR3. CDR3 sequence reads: CASSVRGMGEKLFF. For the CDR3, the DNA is TGTGCCAGCAGCGTACGAGGAATGGGTGAAAAACTGTTTTTT.

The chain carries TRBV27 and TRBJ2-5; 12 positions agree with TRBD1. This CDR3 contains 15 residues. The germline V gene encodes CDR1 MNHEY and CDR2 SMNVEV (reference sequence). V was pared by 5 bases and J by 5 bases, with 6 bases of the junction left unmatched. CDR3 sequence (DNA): TGTGCCAGCAGTCCCCGGGACAGGGGGCAGGAGACCCAGTACTTC. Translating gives CASSPRDRGQETQYF.

CDR3 in amino acids: CSGTTGAETQYF. The CDR3 region has the DNA TGCAGCGGCACCACAGGGGCTGAGACCCAGTACTTC. This chain joins TRBV29-1 and TRBJ2-5; 7 nucleotides match TRBD1. Per the germline V gene, CDR1 is SQVTM and CDR2 is ANQGSEA. Trimming took 7 bases from V and 5 from J; bases not matched to a gene: 7. The CDR3 has 12 residues. The full variable domain, in which reference TRBV29-1 and TRBJ2-5 provide the parts outside the CDR3, is SAVISQKPSRDICQRGTSLTIQCQVDSQVTMMFWYRQQPGQSLTLIATANQGSEATYESGFVIDKFPISRPNLTFSTLTVSNMSPEDSSIYLCSGTTGAETQYFGPGTRLLVL.

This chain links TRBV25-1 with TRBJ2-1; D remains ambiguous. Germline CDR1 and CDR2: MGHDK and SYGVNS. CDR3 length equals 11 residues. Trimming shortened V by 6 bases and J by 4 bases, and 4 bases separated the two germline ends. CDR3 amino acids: CASSSYNEQFF. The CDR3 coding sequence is TGTGCCAGCAGCAGTTACAATGAGCAGTTCTTC. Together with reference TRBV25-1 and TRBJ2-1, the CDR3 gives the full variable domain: EADIYQTPRYLVIGTGKKITLECSQTMGHDKMYWYQQDPGMELHLIHYSYGVNSTEKGDLSSESTVSRIRTEHFPLTLESARPSHTSQYLCASSSYNEQFFGPGTRLTVL.

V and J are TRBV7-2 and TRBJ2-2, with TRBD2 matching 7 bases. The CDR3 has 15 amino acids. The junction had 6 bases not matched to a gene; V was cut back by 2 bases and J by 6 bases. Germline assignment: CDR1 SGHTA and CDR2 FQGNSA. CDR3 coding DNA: TGTGCCAGCAGCTTATGGGGGAGGGGTCCCGGGGAGCTGTTTTTT. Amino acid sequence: CASSLWGRGPGELFF.

The CDR3 DNA reads as TGCGCCAGCCTGCAGGGTGCCTTCGGCACAGATACGCAGTATTTT. Its protein product is CASLQGAFGTDTQYF. The chain has TRBV5-1 and TRBJ2-3; perhaps TRBD1 as D (5 bases). With 7 bases removed from V and 1 base from J, the gap between germline ends came to 16 bases. Germline CDR1 is SGHRS and CDR2 is YFSETQ. This CDR3 has 15 residues.

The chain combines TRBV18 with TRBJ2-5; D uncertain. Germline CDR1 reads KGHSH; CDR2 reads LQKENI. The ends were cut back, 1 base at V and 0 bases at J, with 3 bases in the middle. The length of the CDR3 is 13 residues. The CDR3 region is CASSPRDQETQYF. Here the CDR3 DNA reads TGTGCCAGCTCACCACGAGACCAAGAGACCCAGTACTTC. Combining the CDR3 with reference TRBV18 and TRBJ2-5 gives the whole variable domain NAGVMQNPRHLVRRRGQEARLRCSPMKGHSHVYWYRQLPEEGLKFMVYLQKENIIDESGMPKERFSAEFPKEGPSILRIQQVVRGDSAAYFCASSPRDQETQYFGPGTRLLVL.

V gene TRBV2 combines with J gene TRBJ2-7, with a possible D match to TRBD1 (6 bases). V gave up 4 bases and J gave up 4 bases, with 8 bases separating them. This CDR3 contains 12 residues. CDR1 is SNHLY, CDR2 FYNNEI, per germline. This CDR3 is CASSGTAYEQYF. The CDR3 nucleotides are TGTGCCAGCAGTGGGACAGCGTACGAGCAGTACTTC.

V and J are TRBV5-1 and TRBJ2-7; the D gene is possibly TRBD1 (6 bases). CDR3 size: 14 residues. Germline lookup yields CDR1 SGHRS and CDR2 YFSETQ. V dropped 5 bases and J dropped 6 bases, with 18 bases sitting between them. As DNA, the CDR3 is TGCGCCAGCAGGGCTTTGGCCGCCAGGGGCGAGCAGTACTTC. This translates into CASRALAARGEQYF.

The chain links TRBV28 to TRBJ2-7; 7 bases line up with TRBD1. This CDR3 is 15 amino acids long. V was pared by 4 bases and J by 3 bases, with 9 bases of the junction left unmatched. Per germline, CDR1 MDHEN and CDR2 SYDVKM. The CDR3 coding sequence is TGTGCCAGCAGTTCCCCGGACAGGATAGGCTACGAGCAGTACTTC. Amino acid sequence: CASSSPDRIGYEQYF.

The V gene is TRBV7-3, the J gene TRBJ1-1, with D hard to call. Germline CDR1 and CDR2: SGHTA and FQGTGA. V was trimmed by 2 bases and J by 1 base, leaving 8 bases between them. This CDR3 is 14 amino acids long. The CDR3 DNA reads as TGTGCCAGCAGCTTAGCGGGCCCGAACACTGAAGCTTTCTTT. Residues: CASSLAGPNTEAFF.